This T cell receptor beta chain was recovered during a study of cytomegalovirus exposure and HLA in healthy donors. 60 Vbeta and 13 Jbeta primers were used in PCR. Clones were sequenced by immunoSEQ multiplex PCR, and TCRdb holds only the in-frame ones, with some missing. The sample holds some 120,000 clones, over 70% seen once. The ends were cut back, 5 bases at V and 8 bases at J, with 15 bases in the middle. The germline V gene has CDR1 SGHAT and CDR2 FQNNGV. The CDR3 loop spans 13 amino acids. This receptor was obtained from a man younger than 45 in good health and CMV-seronegative. The V call is TRBV11-2, the J call TRBJ1-1; D possibly corresponds to TRBD1 (6 bases). The sequenced sample consisted of PBMCs. Here the CDR3 DNA reads TGTGCCAGCAGCCAGACAGGCTTCAGGGAAGCTTTCTTT. It codes for CASSQTGFREAFF.